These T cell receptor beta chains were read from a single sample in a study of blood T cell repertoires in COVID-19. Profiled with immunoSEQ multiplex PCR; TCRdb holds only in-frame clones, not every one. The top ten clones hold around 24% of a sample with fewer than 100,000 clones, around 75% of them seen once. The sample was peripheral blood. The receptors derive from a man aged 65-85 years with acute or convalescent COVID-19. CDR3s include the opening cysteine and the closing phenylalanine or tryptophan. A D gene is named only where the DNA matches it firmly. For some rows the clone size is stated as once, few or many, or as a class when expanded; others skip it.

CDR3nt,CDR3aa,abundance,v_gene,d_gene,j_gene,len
TGCAGCGTTGTGCGAGCGGGACTCGGAGATACGCAGTATTTT,CSVVRAGLGDTQYF,.,TRBV29-1,TRBD2,TRBJ2-3,14
TGTGCCAGCAGCCAAGATAAGGGGAGCGGGCACTATGGCTACACCTTC,CASSQDKGSGHYGYTF,.,TRBV3-1/TRBV3-2,.,TRBJ1-2,16
TGTGCCAGTAGTATACAGGGTGGAAAACTGTTTTTT,CASSIQGGKLFF,.,TRBV19,.,TRBJ1-4,12
TGCGCCAGCATGGCGACAGTGCTCCAAGAGACCCAGTACTTC,CASMATVLQETQYF,.,TRBV4-1,.,TRBJ2-5,14
TGTGCCAGCAGCTTAGCCACCGGCTACGAGCAGTACTTC,CASSLATGYEQYF,once,TRBV11-1,.,TRBJ2-7,13
TGTGCCAGTGGAGGGCCCCACGAGCAGTACTTC,CASGGPHEQYF,.,TRBV28,.,TRBJ2-7,11
TGTGCCAGCAGTGAAGGGAGGGACTACACAGATACGCAGTATTTT,CASSEGRDYTDTQYF,.,TRBV25-1,TRBD2,TRBJ2-3,15
TGTGCCACCAGCAGCAGTCCCGGGGAGCTGTTTTTT,CATSSSPGELFF,.,TRBV15,.,TRBJ2-2,12
TGTGCCAGCACCGAGGGGGACCCGAATGAAAAACTGTTTTTT,CASTEGDPNEKLFF,.,TRBV28,.,TRBJ1-4,14
TGTGCCAGCAGTGGACAGGGAACTCTAGATACGCAGTATTTT,CASSGQGTLDTQYF,few,TRBV27,TRBD1,TRBJ2-3,14
TGTGCCAGTAGTATTCTTACAGGGCTAGGGACTAGCGGGAGCGGCGATACGCAGTATTTT,CASSILTGLGTSGSGDTQYF,.,TRBV19,TRBD2,TRBJ2-3,20
TGTGCCAGCAGCCAGACCAGCGGAGCGGCAGACTTC,CASSQTSGAADF,few,TRBV3-1/TRBV3-2,.,TRBJ2-7,12
TGTGCCAGTAGTATAGGACTAGCGAGCTCCTACGAGCAGTACTTC,CASSIGLASSYEQYF,.,TRBV19,TRBD2,TRBJ2-7,15
TGTGCCAGCAGCTCCCTCGGGTCCTACGAGCAGTACTTC,CASSSLGSYEQYF,.,TRBV7-8,.,TRBJ2-7,13
TGTGCCAGCAGCTTTCCAGGGGGTCCCTACGAGCAGTACTTC,CASSFPGGPYEQYF,few,TRBV7-8,TRBD1,TRBJ2-7,14